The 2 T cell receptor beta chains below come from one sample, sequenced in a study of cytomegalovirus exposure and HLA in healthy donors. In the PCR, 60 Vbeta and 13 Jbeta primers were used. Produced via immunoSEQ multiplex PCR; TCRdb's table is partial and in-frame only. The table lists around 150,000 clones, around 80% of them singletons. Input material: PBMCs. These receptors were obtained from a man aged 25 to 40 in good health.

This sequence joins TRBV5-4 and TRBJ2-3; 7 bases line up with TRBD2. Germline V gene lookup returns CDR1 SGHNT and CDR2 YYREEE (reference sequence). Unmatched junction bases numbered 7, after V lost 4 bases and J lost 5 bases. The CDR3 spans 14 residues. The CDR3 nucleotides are TGTGCCAGCAGCCAAGGAGCGGGATTAGATACGCAGTATTTT. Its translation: CASSQGAGLDTQYF.

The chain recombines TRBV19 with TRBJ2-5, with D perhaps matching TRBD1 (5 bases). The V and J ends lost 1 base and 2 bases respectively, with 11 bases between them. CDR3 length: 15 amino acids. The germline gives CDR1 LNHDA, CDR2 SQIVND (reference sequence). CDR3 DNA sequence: TGTGCCAGTAGTATAGGAGACAGATTACAAGAGACCCAGTACTTC. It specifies CASSIGDRLQETQYF.